The rows below give T cell receptor beta chains drawn from one sample of a study of T cells in Graves' hyperthyroidism and ophthalmopathy. TCRdb redid the calling of the multiplex PCR reads with MiXCR, one entry per CDR3 protein. The sample lists some 550,000 distinct CDR3 sequences; roughly 15% were seen once. Sequencing used blood. These receptors all come from a middle-aged woman with Graves' ophthalmopathy. Both conserved end residues are part of each CDR3. The order of the fields is D gene, clone size, J gene, V gene, CDR3 protein, CDR3 DNA. A D gene is named only where the DNA matches it firmly. Size is omitted from some rows. Given values are once, few, many or a class for expanded clones.

-,many,TRBJ1-5,TRBV3-1,CASSRTGSNQPQHF,TGTGCCAGCAGCAGAACAGGGAGCAATCAGCCCCAGCATTTT
TRBD1,many,TRBJ1-2,TRBV3-1,CASSPDREMYGYTF,TGTGCCAGCAGCCCAGACAGGGAAATGTATGGCTACACCTTC
-,-,TRBJ1-4,TRBV16,CASSQSGVNEKLFF,TGTGCCAGCAGCCAATCTGGGGTTAATGAAAAACTGTTTTTT
TRBD2,-,TRBJ2-3,TRBV5-4,CASSLGLAGGPNTQYF,TGTGCCAGCAGCTTGGGACTAGCGGGAGGGCCGAATACGCAGTATTTT
-,few,TRBJ2-5,TRBV7-9,CASSDRRTGETQYF,TGTGCCAGCAGCGATAGAAGGACCGGGGAGACCCAGTACTTC
-,few,TRBJ2-7,TRBV6-1,CASSRQVWDEQYF,TGTGCCAGCAGTCGACAGGTTTGGGACGAGCAGTACTTC
TRBD2,few,TRBJ2-1,TRBV20-1,CSASPGGGGEQFF,TGCAGTGCTAGCCCCGGGGGGGGTGGTGAGCAGTTCTTC
-,-,TRBJ1-5,TRBV27,CASSWGAGIQPQHF,TGTGCCAGCAGTTGGGGGGCAGGGATTCAGCCCCAGCATTTT
-,-,TRBJ2-7,TRBV6-5,CASSYSAYEQCF,TGTGCCAGCAGTTACTCGGCCTACGAGCAGTGCTTC
TRBD1,many,TRBJ1-2,TRBV7-9,CASSPTGDYGYTF,TGTGCCAGCAGCCCGACAGGGGACTATGGCTACACCTTC
-,-,TRBJ1-3,TRBV28,CASSPQLSNTIYF,TGTGCCAGCAGCCCCCAACTGAGTAACACCATATATTTT
-,-,TRBJ2-1,TRBV29-1,CSVAGSPNEQFF,TGCAGCGTTGCTGGCTCACCTAATGAGCAGTTCTTC
-,-,TRBJ2-7,TRBV27,CASSLEPTPHYEQYF,TGTGCCAGCAGTTTAGAACCCACACCACACTACGAGCAGTACTTC
-,few,TRBJ2-2,TRBV6-1,CASSPHRVFETGELFF,TGTGCCAGCAGCCCTCACAGGGTCTTCGAAACCGGGGAGCTGTTTTTT
-,many,TRBJ2-1,TRBV28,CASSTNNEQFF,TGTGCCAGCAGTACGAATAATGAGCAGTTCTTC
-,-,TRBJ2-5,TRBV2,CASKRFGQETQYF,TGTGCCAGCAAACGATTCGGCCAAGAGACCCAGTACTTC
-,-,TRBJ1-3,TRBV20-1,CSAGDRTVPNTIYF,TGCAGTGCTGGTGATAGGACAGTCCCGAACACCATATATTTT
TRBD1,-,TRBJ1-5,TRBV6-1,CASSPGQLSNQPQHF,TGTGCCAGCAGCCCGGGACAGCTTAGCAATCAGCCCCAGCATTTT
-,many,TRBJ2-1,TRBV3-1,CASSGERPEQFF,TGTGCCAGCAGCGGGGAGAGACCTGAGCAGTTCTTC
-,once,TRBJ1-5,TRBV30,CAWSEMRVRNQPQHF,TGTGCCTGGAGTGAGATGAGGGTAAGGAATCAGCCCCAGCATTTT
-,many,TRBJ2-7,TRBV11-2,CASSRSGDSSYEQYF,TGTGCCAGCAGTCGGAGCGGGGACAGCTCCTACGAGCAGTACTTC
-,-,TRBJ2-7,TRBV6-2/TRBV6-3,CANISTGRYEQYF,TGTGCCAACATATCGACAGGGAGGTACGAGCAGTACTTC
-,-,TRBJ2-3,TRBV6-1,CATRPGSIDADTQYF,TGTGCCACCCGACCCGGGTCCATAGACGCAGATACGCAGTATTTT
-,few,TRBJ2-1,TRBV4-1,CASSHLGGSLYNEQFF,TGCGCCAGCAGCCACCTCGGGGGTTCACTGTACAATGAGCAGTTCTTC
-,many,TRBJ2-7,TRBV5-1,CASSLGGSSSYEQYF,TGCGCCAGCAGCTTGGGGGGGTCCAGCTCCTACGAGCAGTACTTC
-,-,TRBJ1-1,TRBV20-1,CSASSKVGNTEAFF,TGCAGTGCTAGTTCGAAAGTAGGAAACACTGAAGCTTTCTTT
-,many,TRBJ1-1,TRBV12-3/TRBV12-4,CASSLVAGNTEAFF,TGTGCCAGCAGTTTAGTTGCAGGGAACACTGAAGCTTTCTTT
TRBD2,many,TRBJ2-5,TRBV20-1,CSAMRTGGPETQYF,TGCAGTGCTATGAGAACGGGGGGGCCGGAGACCCAGTACTTC
-,-,TRBJ2-2,TRBV6-5,CASSYWGTSTGELFF,TGTGCCAGCAGTTACTGGGGTACATCCACCGGGGAGCTGTTTTTT
-,few,TRBJ2-2,TRBV5-1,CASSGDSPTGELFF,TGCGCCAGCAGCGGAGACAGCCCCACCGGGGAGCTGTTTTTT
TRBD2,-,TRBJ2-1,TRBV5-4,CASSLRTSSNEQFF,TGTGCCAGCAGCTTACGGACTAGCAGCAATGAGCAGTTCTTC
-,many,TRBJ1-5,TRBV2,CASRITGYGNQPQHF,TGTGCCAGCAGAATCACAGGGTATGGGAATCAGCCCCAGCATTTT